This T cell receptor (beta chain) was identified in a study of PD-L1 blockade in urothelial cancer. Time point in this sample: peripheral blood 6 weeks after treatment start. Between 1 and 8 samples per patient were obtained, pretreatment and on-treatment. Only in-frame clones appear in the TCRdb table, and some are missing; sequencing was by immunoSEQ multiplex PCR. The sample lists roughly 30,000 clones; 80% to 90% were seen once. This CDR3 spans 15 amino acids. Germline assignment: CDR1 GTSNPN and CDR2 SVGIG (reference sequence). V lost 1 base to trimming and J lost 2 bases; unmatched junction nucleotides: 6. A note on this clone: What it binds is unknown.

The study, taken as a whole, reports: More expansion of tumor-associated blood clones, seen at 3 weeks, marked durable-benefit patients. A below-median TCR clonality in blood before treatment predicted better survival.

The sequence was obtained from an elderly man with urothelial cancer. The chain carries TRBV30 and TRBJ1-2, with 8 bases lining up with TRBD1. This sample comprised PBMCs, obtained around atezolizumab (anti-PD-L1) treatment. This CDR3 reads CAWSALNRGNYGYTF. The CDR3 DNA reads TGTGCCTGGAGTGCCTTAAACAGGGGGAACTATGGCTACACCTTC.